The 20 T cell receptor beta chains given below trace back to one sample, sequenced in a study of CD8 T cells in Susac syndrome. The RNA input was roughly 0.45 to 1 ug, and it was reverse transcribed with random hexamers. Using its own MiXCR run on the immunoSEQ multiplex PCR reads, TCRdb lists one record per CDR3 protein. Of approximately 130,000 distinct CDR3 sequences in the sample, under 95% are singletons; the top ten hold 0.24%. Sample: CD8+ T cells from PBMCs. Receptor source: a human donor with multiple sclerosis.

In DNA form, the CDR3 reads TGTGCCAGCAGTTTATTGGCAGGGGTCGGTGACACTGAAGCTTTCTTT. It is translated as CASSLLAGVGDTEAFF. The V call is TRBV27, the J call TRBJ1-1; TRBD1 might be the D (6 bases). V lost 1 base to trimming and J lost 3 bases, with 15 bases between them. Germline V CDR1 and CDR2: MNHEY, SMNVEV (reference sequence). This CDR3 is built from 16 residues.

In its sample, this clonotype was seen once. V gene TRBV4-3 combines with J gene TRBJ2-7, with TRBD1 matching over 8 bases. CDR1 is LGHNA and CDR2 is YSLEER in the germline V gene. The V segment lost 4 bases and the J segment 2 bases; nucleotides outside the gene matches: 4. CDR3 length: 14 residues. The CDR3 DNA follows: TGCGCCAGCAGCCTTTGGACAGGGCCCTACGAGCAGTACTTC. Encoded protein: CASSLWTGPYEQYF.

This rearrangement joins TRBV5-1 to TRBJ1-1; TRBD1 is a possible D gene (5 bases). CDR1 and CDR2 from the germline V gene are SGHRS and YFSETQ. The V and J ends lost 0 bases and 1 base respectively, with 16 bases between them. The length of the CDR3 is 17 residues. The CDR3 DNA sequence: TGCGCCAGCAGCTTGGAGGTGGGGCGCCGTCAGAACACTGAAGCTTTCTTT. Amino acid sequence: CASSLEVGRRQNTEAFF.

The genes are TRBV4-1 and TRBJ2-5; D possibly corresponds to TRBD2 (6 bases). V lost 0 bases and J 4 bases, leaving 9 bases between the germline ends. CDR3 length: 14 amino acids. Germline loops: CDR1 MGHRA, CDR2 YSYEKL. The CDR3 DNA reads TGCGCCAGCAGCCAAGAGGGACTTGGAGAGACCCAGTACTTC. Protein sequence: CASSQEGLGETQYF.

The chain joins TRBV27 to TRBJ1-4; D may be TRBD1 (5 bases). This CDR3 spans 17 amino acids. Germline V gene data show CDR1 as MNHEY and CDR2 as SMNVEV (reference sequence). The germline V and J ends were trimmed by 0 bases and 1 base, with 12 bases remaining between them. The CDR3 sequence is CASSLSIPGGTNEKLFF. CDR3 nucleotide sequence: TGTGCCAGCAGTTTATCGATCCCGGGGGGAACTAATGAAAAACTGTTTTTT.

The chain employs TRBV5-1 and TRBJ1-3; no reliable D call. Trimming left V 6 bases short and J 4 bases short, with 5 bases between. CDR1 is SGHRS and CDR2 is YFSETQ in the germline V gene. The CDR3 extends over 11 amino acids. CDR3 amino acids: CASKFGNTIYF. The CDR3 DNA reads TGCGCCAGCAAATTCGGAAACACCATATATTTT.

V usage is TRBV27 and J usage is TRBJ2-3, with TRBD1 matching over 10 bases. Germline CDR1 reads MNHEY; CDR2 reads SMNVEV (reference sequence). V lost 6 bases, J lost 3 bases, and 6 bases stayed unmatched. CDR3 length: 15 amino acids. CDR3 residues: CASSKTGGITDTQYF. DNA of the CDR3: TGTGCCAGCAGCAAGACAGGGGGCATAACAGATACGCAGTATTTT.

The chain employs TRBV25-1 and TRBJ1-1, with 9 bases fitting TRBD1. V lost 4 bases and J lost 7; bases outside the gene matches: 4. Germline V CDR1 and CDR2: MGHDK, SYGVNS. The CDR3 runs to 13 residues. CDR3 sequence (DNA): TGTGCCAGCAGTGGGGGACAGGGACGTGAAGCTTTCTTT. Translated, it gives CASSGGQGREAFF.

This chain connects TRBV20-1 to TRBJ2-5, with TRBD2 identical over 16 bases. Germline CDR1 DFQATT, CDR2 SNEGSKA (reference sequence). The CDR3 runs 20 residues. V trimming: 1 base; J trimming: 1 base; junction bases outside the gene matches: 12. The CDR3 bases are TGCAGTGCTAGAGTCGACACGCCGGGACTAGCGGGAGGGCCCCAAGAGACCCAGTACTTC. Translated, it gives CSARVDTPGLAGGPQETQYF.

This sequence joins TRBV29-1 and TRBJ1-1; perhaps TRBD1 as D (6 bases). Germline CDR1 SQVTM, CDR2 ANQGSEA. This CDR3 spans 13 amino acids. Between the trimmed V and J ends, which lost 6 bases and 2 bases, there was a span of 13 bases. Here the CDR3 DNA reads TGCAGCGTCCTTGGGGGGCAAAACACTGAAGCTTTCTTT. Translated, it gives CSVLGGQNTEAFF.

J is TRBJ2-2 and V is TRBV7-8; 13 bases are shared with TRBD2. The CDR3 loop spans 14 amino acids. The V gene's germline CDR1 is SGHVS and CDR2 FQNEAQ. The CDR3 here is CSTQGLAGPGELFF. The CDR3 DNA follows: TGTTCTACCCAGGGACTAGCGGGACCCGGGGAGCTGTTTTTT.

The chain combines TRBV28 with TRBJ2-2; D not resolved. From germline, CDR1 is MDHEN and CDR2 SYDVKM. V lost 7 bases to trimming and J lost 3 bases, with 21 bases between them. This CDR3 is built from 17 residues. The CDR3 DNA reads TGTGCCAGCACCCCAGGAGACGTAAGGAAGGACACCGGGGAGCTGTTTTTT. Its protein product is CASTPGDVRKDTGELFF.

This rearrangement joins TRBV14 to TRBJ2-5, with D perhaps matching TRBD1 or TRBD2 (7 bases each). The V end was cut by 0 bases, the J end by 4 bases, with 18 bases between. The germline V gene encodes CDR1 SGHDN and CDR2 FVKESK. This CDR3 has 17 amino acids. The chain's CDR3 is CASSQDHDQRDRETQYF. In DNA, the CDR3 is TGTGCCAGCAGCCAAGATCATGACCAGCGGGACAGAGAGACCCAGTACTTC.

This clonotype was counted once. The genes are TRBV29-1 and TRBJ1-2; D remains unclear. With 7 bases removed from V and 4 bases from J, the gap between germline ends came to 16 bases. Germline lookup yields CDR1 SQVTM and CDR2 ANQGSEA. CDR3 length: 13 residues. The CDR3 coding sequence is TGCAGCGCCAGGAAGTCTGAGGGCTATGGCTACACCTTC. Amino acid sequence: CSARKSEGYGYTF.

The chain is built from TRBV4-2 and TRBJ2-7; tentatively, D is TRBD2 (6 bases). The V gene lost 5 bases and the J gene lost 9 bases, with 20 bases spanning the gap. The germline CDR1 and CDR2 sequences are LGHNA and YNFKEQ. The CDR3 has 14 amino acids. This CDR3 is CASSTIASLEGQYF. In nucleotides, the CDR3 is TGTGCCAGCAGCACAATTGCATCCCTGGAGGGGCAGTACTTC.

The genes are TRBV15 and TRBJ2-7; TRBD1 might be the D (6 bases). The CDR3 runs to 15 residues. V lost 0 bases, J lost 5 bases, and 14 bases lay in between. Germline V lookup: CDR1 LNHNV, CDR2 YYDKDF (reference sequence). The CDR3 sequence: CATSRDRSRGHEQYF. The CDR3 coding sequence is TGTGCCACCAGCAGAGATCGGAGCAGGGGCCACGAGCAGTACTTC.

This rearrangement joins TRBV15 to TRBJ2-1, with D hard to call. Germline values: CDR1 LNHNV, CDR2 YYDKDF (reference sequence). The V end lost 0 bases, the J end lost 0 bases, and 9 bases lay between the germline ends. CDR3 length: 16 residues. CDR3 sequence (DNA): TGTGCCACCAGCAGAGAGTTTGCCTCCTCCTACAATGAGCAGTTCTTC. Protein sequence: CATSREFASSYNEQFF.

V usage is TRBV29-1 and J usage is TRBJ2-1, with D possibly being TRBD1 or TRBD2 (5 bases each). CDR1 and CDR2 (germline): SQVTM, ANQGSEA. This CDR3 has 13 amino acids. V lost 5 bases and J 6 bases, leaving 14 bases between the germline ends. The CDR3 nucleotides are TGCAGCGTTTTCCCTGGGGGTCCCAATGAGCAGTTCTTC. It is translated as CSVFPGGPNEQFF.

DNA of the CDR3: TGCGCCAGCAGGCCCCTGGACGGGAACACCGGGGAGCTGTTTTTT. Protein product: CASRPLDGNTGELFF. This chain connects TRBV5-1 to TRBJ2-2; D unresolved. Trimming removed 5 bases from V and 1 base from J, with 12 bases in between. CDR1 is SGHRS, CDR2 YFSETQ, per germline. This CDR3 region has 15 residues.

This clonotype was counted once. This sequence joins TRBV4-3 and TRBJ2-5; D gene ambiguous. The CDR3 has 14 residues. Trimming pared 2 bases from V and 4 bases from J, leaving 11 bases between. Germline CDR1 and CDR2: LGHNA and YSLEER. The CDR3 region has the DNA TGCGCCAGCAGCCAACGCTGGGGTCGAGAGACCCAGTACTTC. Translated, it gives CASSQRWGRETQYF.